Below are 9 T cell receptor beta chains sequenced from a single sample in a study of blood T cell repertoires in COVID-19. TCRdb's table, derived via immunoSEQ multiplex PCR, lists solely in-frame clones and lacks some. The table shows about 400,000 clones, with about 89% occurring only once. Sequencing was done on a sample of PBMCs or T cells enriched from blood (not recorded which). These receptors were collected from a middle-aged man in a cohort exposed to, infected with or recovered from COVID-19 (not recorded which).

The chain couples TRBV10-1 to TRBJ2-3; 9 bases line up with TRBD1. The CDR3 covers 16 residues. Germline loops: CDR1 WNHNN, CDR2 SYGVQD (reference sequence). The junction had 8 bases not matched to a gene; V was cut back by 4 bases and J by 3 bases. CDR3 nucleotide sequence: TGCGCCAGCAGTGCCCTCGGACAGGGGTTGACAGATACGCAGTATTTT. This gives the protein CASSALGQGLTDTQYF.

This chain connects TRBV4-1 to TRBJ1-4; no clear D gene. The CDR3 runs to 15 residues. From germline, CDR1 is MGHRA and CDR2 YSYEKL. Trimming pared 2 bases from V and 6 bases from J, leaving 13 bases between. DNA for the CDR3: TGCGCCAGCAGCCAATCGGCCCCAGGCGATGAAAAACTGTTTTTT. This encodes CASSQSAPGDEKLFF.

V is TRBV27 and J is TRBJ2-3, with D possibly being TRBD1 (6 bases). The V end lost 3 bases, the J end lost 3 bases, and 10 bases lay between the germline ends. Per the germline V gene, CDR1 is MNHEY and CDR2 is SMNVEV (reference sequence). The CDR3 has 14 amino acids. This CDR3 reads CASSLGAGTDTQYF. The DNA of the CDR3 is TGTGCCAGCAGTTTGGGGGCAGGGACAGATACGCAGTATTTT.

The V call is TRBV2, the J call TRBJ1-2, with D uncertain. CDR1 SNHLY and CDR2 FYNNEI come from the germline V gene. Trimming stripped 8 bases from V and 6 bases from J, with 19 bases between. The CDR3 runs 14 residues. CDR3 sequence reads: CASSESAKVHGYTF. The DNA for the CDR3 is TGTGCCAGCTCGGAGTCGGCCAAAGTACATGGCTACACCTTC.

The chain is built from TRBV3-1 (or the pseudogene TRBV3-2) and TRBJ1-1; 7 bases line up with TRBD1. Per the germline V gene, CDR1 is LGHDT and CDR2 is YNNKEL (reference sequence). The CDR3 has 14 residues. The V segment lost 4 bases and the J segment 1 base; nucleotides outside the gene matches: 3. The CDR3 nucleotides are TGTGCCAGCAGCCTTGGGACAGAGAACACTGAAGCTTTCTTT. Protein sequence: CASSLGTENTEAFF.

V and J are TRBV18 and TRBJ2-3; perhaps TRBD2 as D (5 bases). V dropped 3 bases and J dropped 3 bases, with 7 bases sitting between them. The germline V gene has CDR1 KGHSH and CDR2 LQKENI. The CDR3 is 13 amino acids. CDR3: CASSPGGTDTQYF. As DNA, the CDR3 is TGTGCCAGCTCACCGGGCGGGACAGATACGCAGTATTTT.

The rearrangement joins TRBV10-3 to TRBJ2-5; D is unresolved. The germline V gene encodes CDR1 ENHRY and CDR2 SYGVKD. V was clipped by 4 bases and J by 2 bases, with 8 bases between them. The CDR3 loop spans 13 amino acids. DNA for the CDR3: TGTGCCATCAGTGGTGCCACTCAAGAGACCCAGTACTTC. Translated, it gives CAISGATQETQYF.

Details on this clone: The limits of the CDR3 on the DNA are not certain, so only TCRdb's listed CDR3 is given. The J gene is TRBJ1-1, the V gene TRBV5-5; the DNA was not compared with TRBD1, the D call given in the table. Inclusive of both ends, the CDR3 amounts to 12 amino acids. CDR1 is SGHKS, CDR2 YYEKEE, per germline (reference sequence). CDR3 protein: CASSVGQGTTFF.

The rearrangement links TRBV7-9 to TRBJ2-7; TRBD2 agrees at 7 bases. The CDR3 consists of 13 residues. V lost 0 bases and J lost 9; bases outside the gene matches: 5. The V gene's germline CDR1 is SEHNR and CDR2 FQNEAQ (reference sequence). In DNA form, the CDR3 reads TGTGCCAGCAGCTTAGCTAGCGGGCAAGGGCAGTACTTC. This translates into CASSLASGQGQYF.